This T cell receptor (beta chain) was recorded in a study of blood T cells in healthy people across ages. The use of a sample-barcoded 5' primer and a J-beta primer mix characterized a second PCR of about 7 to 12 cycles. TCRdb reprocessed the 5' RACE reads with MiXCR, giving one entry per CDR3 protein. The sample lists under 850,000 distinct CDR3 sequences; roughly 34% were seen once. Isolation per sample recovered at least 6 million PBMCs. After removal of 5 bases from V and 6 bases from J, the junction contained 11 bases not matched to a gene. The CDR3 runs to 17 residues. Sequencing was carried out using blood. This TCR derives from a young man in good health. The chain couples TRBV12-3 or TRBV12-4 to TRBJ2-1, with 12 bases lining up with TRBD2. CDR3 sequence reads: CASSPRNPGLAGNEQFF. The CDR3 DNA follows: TGTGCCAGCAGTCCTCGAAACCCGGGACTAGCGGGCAATGAGCAGTTCTTC.